This entry lists 21 T cell receptor beta chains sequenced from one sample in a study of CD8 T cells in ankylosing spondylitis. TCRdb used MiXCR to reprocess the 5' RACE reads, holding one entry per CDR3 protein. The table lists 29,000 or so distinct CDR3 sequences, roughly 5.3% of them singletons. Material for sequencing was blood, either unsorted or a sorted T cell fraction (not recorded which). Receptors were obtained from a female donor with ankylosing spondylitis or in good health (not recorded which).

This clonotype was counted many times. The chain carries TRBV9 and TRBJ1-2, with a tentative D call TRBD1 (5 bases). The CDR3 totals 16 residues. CDR1 SGDLS and CDR2 YYNGEE come from the germline V gene. Trimming pared 3 bases from V and 2 bases from J, leaving 17 bases between. CDR3 sequence: CASSAQGTPQNYGYTF. The CDR3 DNA is TGTGCCAGCAGCGCCCAGGGAACCCCCCAAAACTATGGCTACACCTTC.

V gene TRBV9 combines with J gene TRBJ1-5; D ambiguous. Trimming took 0 bases from V and 2 from J, leaving 9 bases between them. The CDR3 extends over 15 amino acids. Germline CDR1 is SGDLS and CDR2 is YYNGEE. The CDR3 coding sequence is TGTGCCAGCAGCGTAGGGTGGGGAGGCAATCAGCCCCAGCATTTT. Residues: CASSVGWGGNQPQHF.

This clonotype was detected ten times or more. This chain joins TRBV9 and TRBJ2-3, with 11 positions matching TRBD2. Per the germline V gene, CDR1 is SGDLS and CDR2 is YYNGEE. The CDR3 runs to 19 residues. Trimming removed 0 bases from V and 3 bases from J; junction bases left unmatched: 12. The chain's CDR3 is CASSVATSGGSGWTDTQYF. DNA of the CDR3: TGTGCCAGCAGCGTAGCTACTAGCGGGGGATCCGGGTGGACAGATACGCAGTATTTT. The full variable domain, in which reference TRBV9 and TRBJ2-3 provide the parts outside the CDR3, is DSGVTQTPKHLITATGQRVTLRCSPRSGDLSVYWYQQSLDQGLQFLIQYYNGEERAKGNILERFSAQQFPDLHSELNLSSLELGDSALYFCASSVATSGGSGWTDTQYFGPGTRLTVL.

This clonotype has at least ten counts. The chain links TRBV9 to TRBJ2-1; D is possibly TRBD1 (6 bases). Per germline, CDR1 SGDLS and CDR2 YYNGEE. The CDR3 covers 15 residues. Trimming stripped 0 bases from V and 8 bases from J, with 15 bases between. CDR3 sequence: CASSVGNGQFDEQFF. The CDR3 DNA follows: TGTGCCAGCAGCGTAGGCAACGGACAGTTCGATGAGCAGTTCTTC. The complete variable domain, with remaining parts taken from reference TRBV9 and TRBJ2-1, reads DSGVTQTPKHLITATGQRVTLRCSPRSGDLSVYWYQQSLDQGLQFLIQYYNGEERAKGNILERFSAQQFPDLHSELNLSSLELGDSALYFCASSVGNGQFDEQFFGPGTRLTVL.

This clonotype was recorded many times. Germline is not matched at one junction end, which may reflect a read error. The chain joins TRBV7-7 to TRBJ1-5; a possible D gene is TRBD1 (6 bases). Germline values: CDR1 SSHAT, CDR2 FNYEAQ (reference sequence). This CDR3 is 17 amino acids long. CDR3 bases: TGTGCTAGCAGCTCCTCTGCGGGCCAGGGGAAACATCAGCCCCAGCATTTT. It specifies CASSSSAGQGKHQPQHF.

The chain carries TRBV9 and TRBJ2-2; D tentatively fits TRBD1 or TRBD2 (5 bases each). V gave up 9 bases and J gave up 1 base, with 19 bases separating them. The CDR3 consists of 16 residues. Per germline, CDR1 SGDLS and CDR2 YYNGEE. The DNA of the CDR3 is TGTGCCACCTCCCGGGGCGACGGCGTGAACACCGGGGAGCTGTTTTTT. Translated, it gives CATSRGDGVNTGELFF.

This clonotype was seen repeatedly, ten times or more. The rearrangement uses TRBV9 and TRBJ2-5; 15 nucleotides match TRBD2. The ends lost 2 bases at V and 1 base at J; junction bases unmatched: 9. CDR3 length equals 19 residues. Germline assignment: CDR1 SGDLS and CDR2 YYNGEE. CDR3 residues: CASSVGGLAGGGIQETQYF. Here the CDR3 DNA reads TGTGCCAGCAGCGTGGGAGGACTAGCGGGAGGGGGGATCCAAGAGACCCAGTACTTC.

This clonotype came up many times. The V call is TRBV9, the J call TRBJ2-1; D remains unclear. The germline V gene encodes CDR1 SGDLS and CDR2 YYNGEE. Trimming took 2 bases from V and 7 from J, leaving 19 bases between them. The CDR3 runs to 16 residues. This CDR3 reads CASSVSDGLGLNEQFF. The CDR3 nucleotides are TGTGCCAGCAGCGTTTCGGACGGTCTCGGGCTAAATGAGCAGTTCTTC.

By sample fraction, this clonotype is medium-sized (0.01 to 0.1%). The chain carries TRBV9 and TRBJ1-3, with D possibly being TRBD1 (5 bases). CDR1 is SGDLS and CDR2 is YYNGEE in the germline V gene. The CDR3 runs to 17 residues. Deletions cut 4 bases from V and 0 bases from J, with 17 bases between. The CDR3: CASSPSGSDSSGNTIYF. The CDR3 DNA reads TGTGCCAGCAGCCCATCCGGTTCAGACAGCTCTGGAAACACCATATATTTT.

This clonotype appeared many times. The J gene is TRBJ1-1, the V gene TRBV9; unclear D gene. Germline lookup yields CDR1 SGDLS and CDR2 YYNGEE. This CDR3 comprises 16 residues. V gave up 1 base and J gave up 1 base, with 14 bases separating them. CDR3 residues: CASSVTPVGENTEAFF. CDR3 nucleotide sequence: TGTGCCAGCAGCGTAACCCCGGTCGGGGAGAACACTGAAGCTTTCTTT.

This clonotype has a count of ten or more. V gene TRBV9 combines with J gene TRBJ2-5; TRBD2 is a possible D gene (6 bases). Between the trimmed V and J ends, which lost 2 bases and 3 bases, there was a span of 14 bases. Germline CDR1 and CDR2: SGDLS and YYNGEE. The CDR3 covers 15 residues. The CDR3: CASSVSPLAEETQYF. For the CDR3, the DNA is TGTGCCAGCAGCGTGTCCCCCTTAGCGGAAGAGACCCAGTACTTC.

This clonotype was seen many times. J is TRBJ2-3 and V is TRBV9; D not resolved. V lost 0 bases and J 1 base, leaving 6 bases between the germline ends. Germline V CDR1 and CDR2: SGDLS, YYNGEE. The CDR3 contains 14 residues. The CDR3 here is CASSVALGTDTQYF. CDR3 coding DNA: TGTGCCAGCAGCGTAGCTCTAGGCACAGATACGCAGTATTTT.

By sample fraction, this clonotype is medium-sized (0.01 to 0.1%). This chain connects TRBV9 to TRBJ2-1; TRBD2 agrees at 10 bases. Germline V gives CDR1 SGDLS, CDR2 YYNGEE. Trimming removed 7 bases from V and 7 bases from J; junction bases left unmatched: 11. The CDR3 has 15 amino acids. The chain's CDR3 is CASGPSGGPGNEQFF. The CDR3 DNA follows: TGTGCCAGCGGTCCTAGCGGGGGTCCAGGGAATGAGCAGTTCTTC.

There are many counts of this clonotype. V gene TRBV9 combines with J gene TRBJ2-3; TRBD1 matches at 8 bases. The V gene's germline CDR1 is SGDLS and CDR2 YYNGEE. This CDR3 is built from 15 residues. V trimming: 2 bases; J trimming: 6 bases; junction bases outside the gene matches: 8. The CDR3 bases are TGTGCCAGCAGCGTCGACCAGGACAGGGCCGATACGCAGTATTTT. Amino acids: CASSVDQDRADTQYF. The whole variable domain, filled in from reference TRBV9 and TRBJ2-3, reads DSGVTQTPKHLITATGQRVTLRCSPRSGDLSVYWYQQSLDQGLQFLIQYYNGEERAKGNILERFSAQQFPDLHSELNLSSLELGDSALYFCASSVDQDRADTQYFGPGTRLTVL.

A few counts support this clonotype. This chain uses TRBV9 with TRBJ2-3; TRBD2 might be the D (5 bases). The germline CDR1 and CDR2 sequences are SGDLS and YYNGEE. The V and J ends lost 0 bases and 4 bases respectively, with 6 bases between them. The CDR3 covers 13 residues. This CDR3 is CASSVGGSDTQYF. The CDR3 DNA follows: TGTGCCAGCAGCGTAGGAGGGTCAGATACGCAGTATTTT.

This clonotype was recorded a few times. J is TRBJ2-3 and V is TRBV9; tentatively, D is TRBD2 (6 bases). The CDR3 contains 16 residues. The V end lost 4 bases, the J end lost 1 base, and 16 bases lay between the germline ends. Germline V lookup: CDR1 SGDLS, CDR2 YYNGEE. CDR3 in DNA: TGTGCCAGCAGCACTCTGGCGGGGTCTGGCACAGATACGCAGTATTTT. Protein: CASSTLAGSGTDTQYF.

In its sample, this clonotype was seen many times. This chain uses TRBV9 with TRBJ1-2; 7 nucleotides agree with TRBD1. This CDR3 is 13 amino acids long. Germline V gene sequence: CDR1 SGDLS, CDR2 YYNGEE. Germline trimming cut 4 bases from V and 5 bases from J; bases unmatched to any gene: 5. The CDR3 sequence is CASSTDRTYGYTF. The CDR3, as DNA: TGTGCCAGCAGCACGGACAGGACTTATGGCTACACCTTC.

This clonotype was counted ten times or more. The V gene is TRBV9, the J gene TRBJ2-4; weak D call: TRBD1 (5 bases). CDR1 is SGDLS, CDR2 YYNGEE, per germline. This CDR3 region has 15 residues. V dropped 5 bases and J dropped 6 bases, with 18 bases sitting between them. CDR3 coding DNA: TGTGCCAGCAGTCCAGGGTTCCTTAGGCCAAACATTCAGTACTTC. The encoded protein is CASSPGFLRPNIQYF.

The table lists this clonotype with many counts. The chain has TRBV21-1 and TRBJ2-7. TRBV21-1 has pseudogene status. The CDR3 covers 12 residues. CDR3 DNA: TGTGCCAGCAGCCCTCACCCCAACGAGCAGTACTTC. Translated, it gives CASSPHPNEQYF.

This clonotype has ten or more counts. V and J are TRBV9 and TRBJ1-5; D is unresolved. Germline lookup yields CDR1 SGDLS and CDR2 YYNGEE. This CDR3 is built from 15 residues. Trimming stripped 0 bases from V and 6 bases from J, with 13 bases between. In nucleotides, the CDR3 is TGTGCCAGCAGCGTAGAGGGCTCCTCGATTCAGCCCCAGCATTTT. Translated, it gives CASSVEGSSIQPQHF.

The chain joins TRBV9 to TRBJ1-6; 7 positions match TRBD1. From germline, CDR1 is SGDLS and CDR2 YYNGEE. The CDR3 contains 14 residues. Trimming cost V 2 bases and J 10 bases; bases outside gene matches: 6. CDR3 nucleotide sequence: TGTGCCAGCAGCGTCCGGGACAGTAGATCACCCCTCCACTTT. It yields the protein CASSVRDSRSPLHF.